This TCR beta chain originates from a study of blood T cell repertoires in COVID-19. At the level of the study: Samples taken during acute and convalescent COVID-19 were collected in the United States, Italy and Spain.

Participants came from about two dozen US areas, aged about 18 to 89 years. Methods used by the authors: Reference gene primer amplification in the assay estimated nucleated cell counts. Clones were sequenced by immunoSEQ multiplex PCR, and TCRdb holds only the in-frame ones, with some missing. V, J and clone size derive from that table, while D and trimming were established from the DNA sequence. The data show a few hundred thousand clones, 70% to 90% seen once. The junction had 4 bases not matched to a gene; V was cut back by 4 bases and J by 2 bases. The CDR3 is 15 residues long. Germline V CDR1 and CDR2: SEHNR, FQNEAQ (reference sequence).

The sequencing input was PBMCs or T cells enriched from blood (not recorded which). The chain uses TRBV7-9 and TRBJ1-5; 8 bases are a match to TRBD1. The receptor was derived from a woman younger than 30 who had recovered from COVID-19. This chain's CDR3 is CASSSDRDGNQPQHF. DNA of the CDR3: TGTGCCAGCAGCTCGGACAGGGACGGCAATCAGCCCCAGCATTTT.